The rows below give T cell receptor beta chains drawn from one sample of a study of vaccination effects on CD4 cells after COVID-19. These receptors' antigens are unknown. Sequencing was performed with immunoSEQ multiplex PCR; in TCRdb, only in-frame clones are kept and a portion is missing. The sample lists some 49,000 clones, about 74% occurring once. This specimen consisted of CD4+ T cells from PBMCs cultured without peptide, obtained before COVID-19 vaccination. The source is a human donor who had a prior SARS-CoV-2 infection. Each CDR3 is given with its conserved first and last residue. The D gene is left open where the match is weak. Rows give clone size only sometimes, using once, few, many, or a class for an expanded clone.

v_call	clone_size	j_call	d_call	cdr3_aa	cdr3_nt
TRBV12-5	NA	TRBJ2-1	TRBD1	CASGFGQGDYNEQFF	TGTGCTAGTGGTTTTGGACAGGGGGACTACAATGAGCAGTTCTTC
TRBV5-1	NA	TRBJ1-2	NA	CASSLVGGDGYTF	TGCGCCAGCAGCTTGGTAGGGGGGGATGGCTACACCTTC
TRBV5-6	NA	TRBJ2-1	TRBD2	CASSRLGGSPGSSHEQFF	TGTGCCAGCAGCAGGCTGGGGGGGAGCCCGGGCTCATCGCATGAGCAGTTCTTC
TRBV2	few	TRBJ2-2	TRBD2	CASGLDTGELFF	TGTGCCAGCGGACTAGACACCGGGGAGCTGTTTTTT
TRBV7-9	few	TRBJ2-1	TRBD2	CASSLALAGSYNEQFF	TGTGCCAGCAGCTTAGCACTAGCGGGCTCCTACAATGAGCAGTTCTTC
TRBV30	once	TRBJ2-3	NA	CAWRNRPPDTQYF	TGTGCCTGGAGGAATCGACCCCCAGATACGCAGTATTTT
TRBV14	NA	TRBJ2-3	NA	CASSQVSGVDTQYF	TGTGCCAGCAGCCAAGTGTCGGGGGTGGACACGCAGTATTTT
TRBV14	NA	TRBJ2-1	TRBD1	CASSLWDLRGRSYNEQFF	TGTGCCAGCAGCCTTTGGGACCTCAGGGGGCGATCCTACAATGAGCAGTTCTTC
TRBV6-4	NA	TRBJ2-7	TRBD1	CASYETGDGNEQYF	TGTGCCAGCTACGAGACAGGGGATGGCAACGAGCAGTACTTC
TRBV27	NA	TRBJ2-3	NA	CASTLRGRRADTQYF	TGTGCCAGCACCCTAAGGGGTCGCAGAGCAGATACGCAGTATTTT
TRBV2	NA	TRBJ2-1	TRBD2	CASSLGLAEIEQFF	TGTGCCAGCAGTCTGGGACTAGCGGAAATAGAGCAGTTCTTC
TRBV7-3	few	TRBJ2-7	NA	CASSLGSGYEQYF	TGTGCCAGCAGCTTAGGGTCGGGTTACGAGCAGTACTTC
TRBV4-3	NA	TRBJ2-3	NA	CASSQDLAGSTDTQYF	TGCGCCAGCAGCCAAGATTTGGCGGGAAGCACAGATACGCAGTATTTT
TRBV18	NA	TRBJ1-4	NA	CASSPSPTGAIIRREKLFF	TGTGCCAGCTCCCCATCACCTACGGGGGCCATCATTCGTCGCGAAAAACTGTTTTTT
TRBV4-2	few	TRBJ2-5	NA	CASSQDGRSETQYF	TGTGCCAGCAGCCAAGATGGGCGATCAGAGACCCAGTACTTC
TRBV12-3/TRBV12-4	NA	TRBJ1-3	TRBD1	CASRQGGGNTIYF	TGTGCCAGCCGGCAGGGGGGAGGAAACACCATATATTTT
TRBV6-1	NA	TRBJ2-2	TRBD2	CASSEVEAGYTGELFF	TGTGCCAGCAGTGAAGTCGAAGCGGGGTACACCGGGGAGCTGTTTTTT
TRBV20-1	few	TRBJ2-2	NA	CSASHPTDRTGTGELFF	TGCAGTGCTAGTCACCCCACTGACAGAACGGGGACCGGGGAGCTGTTTTTT
TRBV14	NA	TRBJ1-1	NA	CASSQDLQSMNTEAFF	TGTGCCAGCAGCCAAGATCTCCAGAGTATGAACACTGAAGCTTTCTTT
TRBV7-2	NA	TRBJ2-1	TRBD1	CASSLQGVSYNEQFF	TGTGCCAGCAGCCTACAGGGGGTTTCCTACAATGAGCAGTTCTTC
TRBV5-4	NA	TRBJ1-1	NA	CASSFGDSLAFF	TGTGCCAGCAGCTTCGGAGACAGCTTAGCTTTCTTT
TRBV4-1	few	TRBJ2-7	TRBD2	CASSRQRTSGGPYEQYF	TGCGCCAGCAGCCGCCAGCGGACTAGCGGGGGCCCCTACGAGCAGTACTTC
TRBV5-4	NA	TRBJ2-2	NA	CASSTRGLTGELFF	TGTGCCAGCAGCACCCGGGGACTCACCGGGGAGCTGTTTTTT
TRBV14	NA	TRBJ2-7	NA	CASSRQVVDEQYF	TGTGCCAGCAGCCGACAGGTTGTGGACGAGCAGTACTTC
TRBV6-5	NA	TRBJ2-7	TRBD1	CASIKDRGEQYF	TGTGCCAGCATTAAAGACAGGGGCGAGCAGTACTTC
TRBV2	NA	TRBJ2-1	NA	CASSPGPLNSLDEQFF	TGTGCCAGCAGTCCTGGGCCCCTAAATTCCCTAGATGAGCAGTTCTTC
TRBV2	NA	TRBJ2-3	TRBD2	CASSALAGGSTDTQYF	TGTGCCAGCAGTGCGCTAGCGGGAGGAAGCACAGATACGCAGTATTTT
TRBV5-4	NA	TRBJ1-2	NA	CASSHPNMGSNYGYTF	TGTGCCAGCAGCCACCCGAATATGGGGAGTAACTATGGCTACACCTTC
TRBV6-5	NA	TRBJ2-1	NA	CASSSHWGSYNEQFF	TGTGCCAGCAGCTCCCATTGGGGCTCCTACAATGAGCAGTTCTTC
TRBV2	NA	TRBJ2-1	TRBD2	CASKIGTSGIYEQFF	TGTGCCAGCAAAATCGGGACTAGCGGGATCTATGAGCAGTTCTTC
TRBV7-3	NA	TRBJ2-1	TRBD1	CASSLQNRGPRFF	TGTGCCAGCAGCTTACAAAACAGGGGGCCGAGATTCTTC
TRBV3-1/TRBV3-2	NA	TRBJ1-2	TRBD1	CASSQETPSGGGRGFYGYTF	TGTGCCAGCAGCCAAGAAACCCCCTCAGGGGGCGGGAGGGGGTTTTATGGCTACACCTTC
TRBV19	once	TRBJ1-5	NA	CAIERVSNQPQHF	TGTGCCATAGAACGGGTTAGCAATCAGCCCCAGCATTTT
TRBV19	NA	TRBJ1-3	TRBD1	CASSPRRTGTYSGNTIYF	TGTGCCAGTAGTCCTCGGCGGACAGGGACTTACTCTGGAAACACCATATATTTT
TRBV7-3	NA	TRBJ2-3	NA	CASSAHPGSTDTQYF	TGTGCCAGCAGCGCCCATCCAGGCAGCACAGATACGCAGTATTTT
TRBV5-4	NA	TRBJ2-4	NA	CASSFGGPGNIQYF	TGTGCCAGCAGCTTTGGGGGGCCGGGAAACATTCAGTACTTC
TRBV11-2	once	TRBJ2-1	NA	CASSLAGPLNNEQFF	TGTGCCAGCAGCTTAGCTGGACCCCTTAACAATGAGCAGTTCTTC
TRBV5-8	NA	TRBJ2-1	TRBD1	CASSFRGTGVRNEQFF	TGTGCCAGCAGCTTCCGAGGGACAGGGGTCCGCAATGAGCAGTTCTTC
TRBV4-1	NA	TRBJ2-5	NA	CASSQDFWVSVGETQYF	TGCGCCAGCAGCCAAGACTTTTGGGTATCGGTCGGAGAGACCCAGTACTTC
TRBV5-5	NA	TRBJ1-4	NA	CASSRTIIATNEKLFF	TGTGCCAGCAGCCGTACCATTATTGCAACTAATGAAAAACTGTTTTTT
TRBV28	few	TRBJ1-5	TRBD1	CASSRDRVNQPQHF	TGTGCCAGCAGTAGGGACAGGGTCAATCAGCCCCAGCATTTT
TRBV19	NA	TRBJ1-1	NA	CASSIDRWNTEAFF	TGTGCCAGTAGTATCGACAGGTGGAACACTGAAGCTTTCTTT
TRBV19	NA	TRBJ1-1	NA	CASSTFTTGENTEAFF	TGTGCCAGTAGTACCTTTACGACAGGCGAGAACACTGAAGCTTTCTTT